This TCR beta chain was found in a study of CD8+CD57+ T cells in acquired aplastic anemia. The study profiled TCR beta VDJ and CDR3 using genomic DNA as template. MiXCR was run by TCRdb on the reads, yielding one entry per CDR3 protein. The table has about 210,000 distinct CDR3 sequences, roughly 57% seen once; the top ten hold over 25%. This clonotype was counted ten times or more. The CDR3 has 12 residues. V lost 8 bases and J 5 bases, leaving 12 bases between the germline ends. The germline gives CDR1 WSHSY, CDR2 SAAADI. The chain couples TRBV10-2 to TRBJ2-5; D remains ambiguous. The clonotype comes from a human donor in good health. The sequenced material came from sorted CD4+, CD8+, or CD8+CD57+ T cells (not recorded which) from PBMCs. CDR3 coding DNA: TGCGCCAGCCTCGGGCTTCAGGAGACCCAGTACTTC. Translation gives CASLGLQETQYF.